This TCR beta chain was profiled in a study of chemoradiotherapy in HPV16-positive cancers. The CDR3 contains 15 residues. Trimming took 0 bases from V and 3 from J, leaving 11 bases between them. Germline CDR1 is LGHNA and CDR2 is YNFKEQ. The method was immunoSEQ multiplex PCR; TCRdb's version includes in-frame clones alone and lacks a portion of them. The sample carries some 980 clones, 77% recorded once. This TCR came from a human donor with HPV-associated anogenital cancer. The chain joins TRBV4-2 to TRBJ1-1, with D perhaps matching TRBD1 (5 bases). The sample in question was tumor tissue, obtained from a patient who underwent chemoradiotherapy. CDR3 residues: CASSQDSRADTEAFF. CDR3 sequence (DNA): TGTGCCAGCAGCCAAGACAGCAGGGCGGACACTGAAGCTTTCTTT.